These 28 T cell receptor beta chains came from one sample sequenced in a study of shared clonotypes between healthy human individuals. Clones were read by immunoSEQ multiplex PCR, and TCRdb kept only the in-frame ones, dropping some. The data hold some 1.5 million clones, with approximately 98% observed a single time. Sequenced input: naive CD4+ T cells sorted from blood. This sample's subset: CD45RA+ positively selected. The receptors were gathered from a man between 25 and 39 years old in good health.

This clone appeared a single time. The chain employs TRBV11-2 and TRBJ2-1; D is ambiguous. Germline V CDR1 and CDR2: SGHAT, FQNNGV. This CDR3 spans 17 amino acids. V was pared by 1 base and J by 4 bases, with 17 bases between. As DNA, the CDR3 is TGTGCCAGCAGCTTAGCTGTGAGGCAACTACGATACAATGAGCAGTTCTTC. Encoded protein: CASSLAVRQLRYNEQFF.

With regard to this clone: Other DNA variants within this sample encode the same CDR3. The CDR3 protein is CASSPGGSSYEQYF. The CDR3 DNA is TGCGCCAGCAGCCCTGGGGGTAGCTCCTACGAGCAGTACTTC. This rearrangement joins TRBV5-1 to TRBJ2-7; D might be TRBD1 or TRBD2, each matching 5 bases. CDR1 is SGHRS, CDR2 YFSETQ, per germline. The CDR3 length is 14 residues. The germline V and J ends were trimmed by 4 bases and 0 bases, with 11 bases remaining between them.

This clone was counted a single time. The rearrangement joins TRBV19 to TRBJ2-1; 11 bases match TRBD2. The CDR3 is 15 amino acids. J lost 2 bases, V lost 7 bases, and 4 bases had no gene match. Looked up from germline, CDR1 is LNHDA and CDR2 is SQIVND (reference sequence). CDR3 region: CASTISGRAYNEQFF. CDR3 DNA: TGTGCCAGTACTATTAGCGGGAGGGCCTACAATGAGCAGTTCTTC.

Concerning this clone: Other nucleotide sequences from this sample produce the same CDR3. V gene TRBV5-1 combines with J gene TRBJ1-4, with D unclear. V lost 0 bases and J 3 bases, leaving 6 bases between the germline ends. Germline CDR1 is SGHRS and CDR2 is YFSETQ. The CDR3 is 14 amino acids. CDR3 residues: CASSLGGSNEKLFF. The CDR3 DNA reads as TGCGCCAGCAGCTTGGGAGGGTCTAATGAAAAACTGTTTTTT.

The chain recombines TRBV10-1 with TRBJ2-1; 9 bases match TRBD1. With 6 bases clipped from V and 7 bases from J, the junction kept 10 bases outside the gene matches. This CDR3 has 15 amino acids. CDR1 and CDR2 from the germline V gene are WNHNN and SYGVQD (reference sequence). The CDR3, as DNA: TGCGCCAGCAGCGACACAGGGGGCAGTAGGAATGAGCAGTTCTTC. It translates to CASSDTGGSRNEQFF.

The chain combines TRBV7-8 with TRBJ1-5, with unresolved D. V was shortened by 3 bases and J by 4 bases, with 13 bases between the two germline ends. The CDR3 length is 15 residues. Per germline, CDR1 SGHVS and CDR2 FQNEAQ. The CDR3 sequence is CASSFGTGFNQPQHF. The CDR3 DNA follows: TGTGCCAGCAGCTTTGGTACGGGGTTTAATCAGCCCCAGCATTTT.

The chain is built from TRBV6-5 and TRBJ2-7; possibly TRBD1 or TRBD2 for D (7 bases each). This CDR3 spans 15 amino acids. Per the germline V gene, CDR1 is MNHEY and CDR2 is SVGAGI. Trimming took off 2 bases at V and 4 bases at J, with 15 bases between the two ends. CDR3 protein: CASSYATGRGYEQYF. Written as DNA, the CDR3 is TGTGCCAGCAGTTACGCGACAGGGAGGGGATACGAGCAGTACTTC.

The V gene is TRBV28, the J gene TRBJ1-4; no definite D call. V gave up 5 bases and J gave up 0 bases, with 10 bases separating them. CDR3 length: 15 amino acids. Germline-derived CDR1 and CDR2 are MDHEN and SYDVKM. The CDR3 region is CASSKGLTTNEKLFF. The CDR3 DNA reads TGTGCCAGCAGTAAGGGTCTTACAACTAATGAAAAACTGTTTTTT.

The chain employs TRBV5-4 and TRBJ1-2, with 9 bases fitting TRBD1. CDR3 length equals 15 residues. The V gene's germline CDR1 is SGHNT and CDR2 YYREEE (reference sequence). Trimming cost V 0 bases and J 7 bases; bases outside gene matches: 7. The CDR3 loop reads CASSLGRGQGFGYTF. CDR3 nucleotides: TGTGCCAGCAGCTTGGGCAGGGGACAGGGATTTGGCTACACCTTC.

The rearrangement uses TRBV10-3 and TRBJ1-5, with no clear D. The V end lost 6 bases, the J end lost 3 bases, and 6 bases lay between the germline ends. In germline, CDR1 is ENHRY, CDR2 SYGVKD. The CDR3 is 12 residues long. This chain's CDR3 is CAISPVNQPQHF. Written as DNA, the CDR3 is TGTGCCATCAGCCCCGTCAATCAGCCCCAGCATTTT.

The genes are TRBV6-1 and TRBJ2-7, with D unclear. From germline, CDR1 is MNHNS and CDR2 SASEGT. The CDR3 spans 12 residues. Deletions cut 3 bases from V and 6 bases from J, with 9 bases between. DNA of the CDR3: TGTGCCAGCAGTGATGTCGGGTTCGAGCAGTACTTC. It yields the protein CASSDVGFEQYF.

The chain is built from TRBV6-5 and TRBJ1-1, with 7 bases lining up with TRBD1. The CDR3 loop spans 14 amino acids. Trimming cost V 4 bases and J 1 base; bases outside gene matches: 3. CDR1 and CDR2 from the germline V gene are MNHEY and SVGAGI. CDR3: CASSLGQRNTEAFF. DNA of the CDR3: TGTGCCAGCAGTTTGGGACAGCGGAACACTGAAGCTTTCTTT.

V usage is TRBV5-1 and J usage is TRBJ2-7; TRBD2 matches at 11 bases. CDR3 size: 17 residues. With 1 base clipped from V and 3 bases from J, the junction kept 9 bases outside the gene matches. Germline V gene lookup returns CDR1 SGHRS and CDR2 YFSETQ. This CDR3 reads CASSLWATSGSDYEQYF. In DNA form, the CDR3 reads TGCGCCAGCAGCTTGTGGGCTACTAGCGGGAGTGACTACGAGCAGTACTTC. Together with reference TRBV5-1 and TRBJ2-7, the CDR3 gives the full variable domain: KAGVTQTPRYLIKTRGQQVTLSCSPISGHRSVSWYQQTPGQGLQFLFEYFSETQRNKGNFPGRFSGRQFSNSRSEMNVSTLELGDSALYLCASSLWATSGSDYEQYFGPGTRLTVT.

The chain joins TRBV4-3 to TRBJ2-7; D possibly corresponds to TRBD2 (7 bases). The CDR3 extends over 15 amino acids. In germline, CDR1 is LGHNA, CDR2 YSLEER. V was shortened by 4 bases and J by 5 bases, with 18 bases between the two germline ends. The CDR3 region is CASSPSGGGADEQYF. As DNA, the CDR3 is TGCGCCAGCAGCCCCTCTGGCGGGGGCGCGGACGAGCAGTACTTC.

The chain joins TRBV5-6 to TRBJ2-2, with TRBD2 matching over 16 bases. The germline CDR1 and CDR2 sequences are SGHDT and YYEEEE. V gave up 4 bases and J gave up 1 base; unmatched junction bases: 7. The CDR3 runs 19 residues. CDR3 amino acids: CASSPGLAGGPGNTGELFF. The CDR3 DNA is TGTGCCAGCAGCCCGGGACTAGCGGGAGGGCCCGGGAACACCGGGGAGCTGTTTTTT.

The chain employs TRBV9 and TRBJ1-2; perhaps TRBD1 as D (5 bases). The CDR3 consists of 15 residues. Per the germline V gene, CDR1 is SGDLS and CDR2 is YYNGEE. With 0 bases removed from V and 3 bases from J, the gap between germline ends came to 12 bases. The CDR3 DNA sequence: TGTGCCAGCAGCGTAGCCCCTCAGGGTGACTATGGCTACACCTTC. Protein: CASSVAPQGDYGYTF.

This chain connects TRBV11-2 to TRBJ1-2; 8 bases map to TRBD1. This CDR3 region has 16 residues. CDR1 and CDR2 from the germline V gene are SGHAT and FQNNGV. J was trimmed by 5 bases and V by 5 bases; bases with no gene match: 13. The CDR3 here is CASSLPPTGVGYGYTF. Here the CDR3 DNA reads TGTGCCAGCAGCCTCCCCCCGACAGGGGTTGGGTATGGCTACACCTTC.

V and J are TRBV15 and TRBJ2-7; TRBD1 agrees at 7 bases. This CDR3 has 18 residues. CDR1 is LNHNV, CDR2 YYDKDF, per germline (reference sequence). Losses at the gene ends were 2 bases for V and 2 bases for J; bases not matched to a gene: 15. The CDR3 protein is CATSRTRIWDRGTYEQYF. CDR3 DNA sequence: TGTGCCACCAGCAGAACCCGAATTTGGGACAGAGGCACCTACGAGCAGTACTTC.

In regard to this clone: Additional DNA sequences in this sample encode the identical CDR3. The chain has TRBV19 and TRBJ2-7, with D perhaps matching TRBD2 (6 bases). The CDR3 totals 14 residues. V shed 4 bases and J shed 0 bases, with 10 bases lying between them. The germline V gene has CDR1 LNHDA and CDR2 SQIVND (reference sequence). This chain's CDR3 is CASSTAGSSYEQYF. The CDR3 bases are TGTGCCAGTAGTACGGCGGGGAGCTCCTACGAGCAGTACTTC. Drawing the rest from reference TRBV19 and TRBJ2-7, the complete variable domain is DGGITQSPKYLFRKEGQNVTLSCEQNLNHDAMYWYRQDPGQGLRLIYYSQIVNDFQKGDIAEGYSVSREKKESFPLTVTSAQKNPTAFYLCASSTAGSSYEQYFGPGTRLTVT.

In DNA form, the CDR3 reads TGTGCCAGCAGCTTAAGCGGCTCGTGGGGCTATGGCTACACCTTC. This encodes CASSLSGSWGYGYTF. V usage is TRBV7-3 and J usage is TRBJ1-2; D unclear. V was cut by 1 base and J by 4 bases, with 13 bases left in between. The CDR3 loop spans 15 amino acids. From germline, CDR1 is SGHTA and CDR2 FQGTGA.

The chain is built from TRBV9 and TRBJ2-1; TRBD2 is a possible D gene (5 bases). The CDR3 spans 16 residues. Germline lookup yields CDR1 SGDLS and CDR2 YYNGEE. Trimming stripped 6 bases from V and 2 bases from J, with 18 bases between. The CDR3 region is CASTLSPDLAYNEQFF. CDR3 bases: TGTGCCAGCACCCTCTCCCCGGACTTAGCCTACAATGAGCAGTTCTTC.

On this clone: At one end the junction does not follow the germline gene, possibly because of a read error. The chain carries TRBV28 and TRBJ2-5; 9 positions agree with TRBD1. Germline lookup yields CDR1 MDHEN and CDR2 SYDVKM. The CDR3 contains 14 residues. The CDR3 DNA reads TGTGCCAGCAGGAAGACAGGGGGTCAAGGGACCCAGTACTTC. Amino acids: CASRKTGGQGTQYF.

DNA of the CDR3: TGTGCCAGCAGCCCGGTTCGGGGGTACCACGAGCAGTACTTC. It codes for CASSPVRGYHEQYF. The chain links TRBV27 to TRBJ2-7; D might be TRBD2 (6 bases). CDR1 is MNHEY and CDR2 is SMNVEV in the germline V gene (reference sequence). The V end lost 6 bases, the J end lost 5 bases, and 17 bases lay between the germline ends. CDR3 length: 14 amino acids.

V and J are TRBV9 and TRBJ1-5, with 11 bases lining up with TRBD1. The CDR3 loop spans 15 amino acids. With 4 bases clipped from V and 6 bases from J, the junction kept 6 bases outside the gene matches. Germline-derived CDR1 and CDR2 are SGDLS and YYNGEE. The CDR3: CASSPGTGGTQPQHF. In nucleotides, the CDR3 is TGTGCCAGCAGCCCCGGGACAGGGGGAACTCAGCCCCAGCATTTT.

Worth noting for this clone: The sample contains more than one DNA sequence encoding this CDR3. The rearrangement joins TRBV5-6 to TRBJ2-7; 10 nucleotides agree with TRBD2. The CDR3 totals 14 residues. J was trimmed by 3 bases and V by 4 bases; bases with no gene match: 4. The germline V gene has CDR1 SGHDT and CDR2 YYEEEE. For the CDR3, the DNA is TGTGCCAGCAGCCTCTTAGCGGGAGGCTACGAGCAGTACTTC. Protein product: CASSLLAGGYEQYF.

The chain carries TRBV5-1 and TRBJ2-7, with a tentative D call TRBD1 (6 bases). Deletions cut 3 bases from V and 6 bases from J, with 13 bases between. The germline gives CDR1 SGHRS, CDR2 YFSETQ. This CDR3 comprises 13 residues. The chain's CDR3 is CASSWGGQFEQYF. In nucleotides, the CDR3 is TGCGCCAGCAGCTGGGGCGGACAGTTCGAGCAGTACTTC.

The V gene is TRBV4-3, the J gene TRBJ2-7; D remains unclear. The germline gives CDR1 LGHNA, CDR2 YSLEER. There are 14 residues in the CDR3. V was shortened by 0 bases and J by 2 bases, with 8 bases between the two germline ends. CDR3 in amino acids: CASSQDLMTYEQYF. In DNA, the CDR3 is TGCGCCAGCAGCCAAGATTTGATGACCTACGAGCAGTACTTC.

The chain is built from TRBV7-3 and TRBJ2-1; 13 bases are shared with TRBD2. Trimming at V came to 5 bases and at J to 8 bases, leaving 9 bases not matched to a gene. CDR1 and CDR2 (germline): SGHTA, FQGTGA. The CDR3 is 16 amino acids. The CDR3 here is CASSIRTSGRRDEQFF. The CDR3 DNA follows: TGTGCCAGCAGCATCAGGACTAGCGGGAGAAGGGATGAGCAGTTCTTC.